This T cell receptor beta chain derives from a study of T-cell reconstitution after alpha-beta-depleted transplantation in children. This clonotype was observed a few times. Germline values: CDR1 DFQATT, CDR2 SNEGSKA (reference sequence). The CDR3 loop spans 12 amino acids. Trimming pared 4 bases from V and 4 bases from J, leaving 11 bases between. Construction of the TCRbeta library involved unique molecular identifiers. TCRdb passed the PCR reads through MiXCR, listing each CDR3 protein once. Of hundreds of thousands of distinct CDR3 sequences detected, around 23% appear once; the ten largest clones hold about 14%.

The sequence was obtained from a boy under two years old who had a stem cell transplant for acute myeloid leukemia, so the T cells may come from the graft donor. The rearrangement uses TRBV20-1 and TRBJ2-7, with a weak D call TRBD2 (6 bases). The material was PBMCs, mostly from graft donor cells, obtained 360 days after TCRalphabeta/CD19-depleted stem cell transplant. CDR3 coding DNA: TGCAGTGCTACGACTAGTTGGTACGAGCAGTACTTC. Protein: CSATTSWYEQYF.